This record looks at one TCR beta chain sequence and its context. CDR3 length equals 14 residues. Sequencing used immunoSEQ multiplex PCR; TCRdb keeps in-frame clones, though not all of them. The table includes roughly 35,000 clones, 92% detected once. The sample originates from a study of T cell changes during pregnancy in multiple sclerosis. Source material: PBMCs (not recorded whether the cells were cultured). This chain links TRBV21-1 with TRBJ2-1; TRBD2, as called in the table, went unchecked against the DNA. TRBV21-1 is noted as a pseudogene. The sequence was collected from a female donor with multiple sclerosis, enrolled in a pregnancy study. As DNA, the CDR3 is TGTGCCAGCTGCCGGGCTAGCGGGAGGAATGAGCAGTTCTTC. As protein: CASCRASGRNEQFF.